This T cell receptor (beta chain) was profiled in a study of OX40 agonist ivuxolimab in advanced cancers. Across the whole study: Patients with hepatocellular carcinoma, melanoma, renal cell or head and neck cancer made up the dose-escalation patients. Earlier anti-PD-1, anti-PD-L1 or anti-CTLA-4 therapy was permitted; 30% to 50% had received some.

Sequencing was performed with immunoSEQ multiplex PCR; in TCRdb, only in-frame clones are kept and a portion is missing. In the table there are around 99,000 clones, approximately 89% of which are singletons. The sequences come from CD4+ or CD8+ T cells sorted from blood, collected in a trial of the OX40 agonist ivuxolimab. The clonotype was recovered from an adult with an advanced solid tumor such as melanoma, head and neck, liver or kidney cancer.

CDR3 nucleotides: TGTGCCATCAGGGCGGGACTAGCGGGAGTTTACTCCTACGAGCAGTACTTC. Encoded protein: CAIRAGLAGVYSYEQYF. This chain joins TRBV10-3 and TRBJ2-7; TRBD2 matches 14 bases. The CDR3 sequence is 17 residues long. With V trimmed by 6 bases and J by 0 bases, 7 bases remained unmatched. CDR1 is ENHRY, CDR2 SYGVKD, per germline.